This paragraph covers one TCR beta chain sequence. Its antigen is unknown. This sample was included in a study of regulatory T cells in long-lasting Graves disease. Notes on the study in general: Persistent patients shared more public clonotypes (over 2,500) than new patients (more than 900).

Building of the TCR beta libraries involved iRepertoire HTBI primers and Arm-PCR of CDR3 regions. Study processing details: Gene usage covered 62 TRBV and roughly 14 TRBJ segments. In TCRdb, the multiplex PCR reads were re-called with MiXCR into one record per CDR3 protein. The V and J calls were not made by the authors but by TCRdb's processing. Here the sample spans some 350,000 distinct CDR3 sequences, 15% to 20% being singletons. As for time point: newly diagnosed GD, antithyroid drugs for less than 3 months. TCR sequences were obtained from RNA taken from PBMCs. A volume of around 9.9 milliliters of peripheral blood was collected in EDTA tubes. These data were likewise used in another study, on T cells in Graves' hyperthyroidism and ophthalmopathy.

The sequencing here drew on peripheral blood mononuclear cells (PBMCs), taken at new diagnosis, from a patient treated with antithyroid drugs. This TCR was sampled from a woman between 18 and 29 years old with Graves disease.

CDR3 residues: CSVEGSSYEQYF. Here the CDR3 DNA reads TGCAGCGTTGAGGGCAGCTCCTACGAGCAGTACTTC. The chain uses TRBV29-1 and TRBJ2-7; D is unresolved. V was trimmed by 3 bases and J by 0 bases, leaving 6 bases between them. The CDR3 extends over 12 amino acids. Germline assignment: CDR1 SQVTM and CDR2 ANQGSEA.